This T cell receptor beta chain was recovered during a study of T-cell memory formation after mild COVID-19. Whole-study results and caveats: Pre-infection memory already had some responding clones, implying cross-reactive memory joined. Clones shrinking between day 15 and 85 showed a balanced CD4/CD8 split, and those that grew later tilted toward CD4+.

Researchers used 5'RACE with constant-segment primers to make TCR alpha and TCR beta cDNA libraries that carry sample barcodes and UMIs. TCRdb analysed the 5' RACE reads with MiXCR anew, one entry per CDR3 protein. This table has approximately 82,000 distinct CDR3 sequences, roughly 13% appearing once. This clonotype was detected only a few times. Its specificity is unknown. The clonotype was recovered from a man between 18 and 29 years old who had mild COVID-19 (a few samples of this study predate the infection). Cell type and time point are not known. The sequencing sample was made of PBMCs or a T cell subset sorted from them (not recorded which).

CDR3 DNA sequence: TGTGCCACCCGAACCGGGACTAGCGGGGGAACCTACGAGCAGTACGTC. Protein: CATRTGTSGGTYEQYV. The V and J genes are TRBV6-2 or TRBV6-3 and TRBJ2-7, with TRBD2 identical over 14 bases. This CDR3 has 16 amino acids. Germline lookup yields CDR1 MNHEY and CDR2 SVGEGT. J lost 2 bases, V lost 10 bases, and 10 bases had no gene match.